This T cell receptor (beta chain) is from a study of blood T cell repertoires in COVID-19. As for the study in general: Both acute and convalescent COVID-19 samples were obtained from the United States, Italy and Spain. From T cells, B-cell-depleted T cells, or PBMCs came the material, which was cDNA or gDNA.

Original processing methods: Reference gene primer amplification gave nucleated cell count estimates. The data were produced by immunoSEQ multiplex PCR, yet TCRdb's version contains in-frame clones alone and is incomplete. Clone size and V and J calls were adopted from that table, with D and trimming inferred from the DNA. The profile covers over 65,000 clones, with 75% to 90% appearing a single time and more than 8% taken by the ten largest. CDR1 and CDR2 from the germline V gene are MDHEN and SYDVKM. The CDR3 extends over 12 amino acids. The germline V and J ends were trimmed by 1 base and 3 bases, with 4 bases remaining between them.

The V and J genes are TRBV28 and TRBJ2-7; the D is unclear. The source of this sequence is a man aged 25-45 years with acute or convalescent COVID-19. The sample consisted of peripheral blood. CDR3 loop: CASSLYNYEQYF. DNA of the CDR3: TGTGCCAGCAGTTTATATAACTACGAGCAGTACTTC. Filled out from reference TRBV28 and TRBJ2-7, the complete variable domain reads DVKVTQSSRYLVKRTGEKVFLECVQDMDHENMFWYRQDPGLGLRLIYFSYDVKMKEKGDIPEGYSVSREKKERFSLILESASTNQTSMYLCASSLYNYEQYFGPGTRLTVT.